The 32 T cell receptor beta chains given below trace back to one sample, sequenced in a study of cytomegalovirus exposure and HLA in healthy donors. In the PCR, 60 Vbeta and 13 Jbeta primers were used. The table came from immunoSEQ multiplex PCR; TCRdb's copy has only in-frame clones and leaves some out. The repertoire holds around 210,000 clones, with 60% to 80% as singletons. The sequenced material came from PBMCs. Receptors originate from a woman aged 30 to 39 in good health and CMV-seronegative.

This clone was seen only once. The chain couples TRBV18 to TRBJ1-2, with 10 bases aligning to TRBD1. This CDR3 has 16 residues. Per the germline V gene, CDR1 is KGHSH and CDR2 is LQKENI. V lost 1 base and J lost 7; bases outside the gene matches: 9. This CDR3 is CASSPHPTGGVSGYTF. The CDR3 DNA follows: TGTGCCAGCTCACCACACCCGACAGGGGGCGTTAGTGGCTACACCTTC.

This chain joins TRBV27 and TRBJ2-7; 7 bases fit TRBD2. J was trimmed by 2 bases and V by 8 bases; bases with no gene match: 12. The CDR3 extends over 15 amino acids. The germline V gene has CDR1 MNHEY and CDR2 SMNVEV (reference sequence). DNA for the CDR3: TGTGCCAGCGGCCGGGACTATCAATTCACCTACGAGCAGTACTTC. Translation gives CASGRDYQFTYEQYF.

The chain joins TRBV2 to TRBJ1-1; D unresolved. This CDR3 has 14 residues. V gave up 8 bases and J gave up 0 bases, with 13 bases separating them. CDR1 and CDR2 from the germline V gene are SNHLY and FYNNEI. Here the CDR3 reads CASQTGRMNTEAFF. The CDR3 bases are TGTGCCAGCCAGACGGGAAGAATGAACACTGAAGCTTTCTTT.

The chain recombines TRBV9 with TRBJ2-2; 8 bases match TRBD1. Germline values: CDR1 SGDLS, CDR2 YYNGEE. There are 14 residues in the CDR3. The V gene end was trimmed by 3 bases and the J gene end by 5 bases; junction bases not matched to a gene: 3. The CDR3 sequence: CASSATGGTGELFF. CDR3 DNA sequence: TGTGCCAGCAGCGCCACAGGGGGGACCGGGGAGCTGTTTTTT.

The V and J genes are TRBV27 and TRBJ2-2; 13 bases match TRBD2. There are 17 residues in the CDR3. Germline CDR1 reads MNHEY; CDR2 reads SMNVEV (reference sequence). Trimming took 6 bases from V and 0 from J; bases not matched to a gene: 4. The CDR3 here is CASSRGLAGSNTGELFF. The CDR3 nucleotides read TGTGCCAGCAGCAGGGGACTAGCGGGGTCGAACACCGGGGAGCTGTTTTTT.

The CDR3: CASSLTGTNTGELFF. CDR3 nucleotides: TGCGCCAGCAGCCTAACGGGAACAAACACCGGGGAGCTGTTTTTT. The chain is built from TRBV4-1 and TRBJ2-2; D may be TRBD2 (5 bases). V gave up 4 bases and J gave up 2 bases, with 11 bases separating them. This CDR3 contains 15 residues. Germline V gene sequence: CDR1 MGHRA, CDR2 YSYEKL.

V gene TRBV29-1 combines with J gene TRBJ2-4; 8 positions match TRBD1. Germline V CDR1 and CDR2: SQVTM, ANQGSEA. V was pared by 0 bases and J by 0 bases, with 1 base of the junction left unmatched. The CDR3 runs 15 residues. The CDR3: CSVEDRGLAKNIQYF. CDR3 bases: TGCAGCGTTGAAGACAGGGGGCTAGCCAAAAACATTCAGTACTTC.

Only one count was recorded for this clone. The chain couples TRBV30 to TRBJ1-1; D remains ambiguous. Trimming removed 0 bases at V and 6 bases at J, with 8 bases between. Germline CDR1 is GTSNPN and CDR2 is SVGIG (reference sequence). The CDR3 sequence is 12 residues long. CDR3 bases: TGTGCCTGGAGTGTATTGGGCTCTGAAGCTTTCTTT. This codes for CAWSVLGSEAFF.

This chain's CDR3 is CASSASRGCVAFF. The CDR3 DNA is TGTGCCAGCAGCGCCTCCAGGGGGTGTGTAGCTTTCTTT. J is TRBJ1-1 and V is TRBV5-4; 7 nucleotides align to TRBD1. CDR3 length: 13 residues. V lost 4 bases to trimming and J lost 10 bases; unmatched junction nucleotides: 10. Germline CDR1 SGHNT, CDR2 YYREEE (reference sequence). The entire variable domain, with the rest obtained from reference TRBV5-4 and TRBJ1-1, is as follows: ETGVTQSPTHLIKTRGQQVTLRCSSQSGHNTVSWYQQALGQGPQFIFQYYREEENGRGNFPPRFSGLQFPNYSSELNVNALELDDSALYLCASSASRGCVAFFGQGTRLTVV.

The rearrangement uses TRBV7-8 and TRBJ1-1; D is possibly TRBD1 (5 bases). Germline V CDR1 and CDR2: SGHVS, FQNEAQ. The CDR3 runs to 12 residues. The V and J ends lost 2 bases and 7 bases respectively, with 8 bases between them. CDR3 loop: CASSLRGSEAFF. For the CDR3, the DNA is TGTGCCAGCAGCTTAAGGGGTAGTGAAGCTTTCTTT.

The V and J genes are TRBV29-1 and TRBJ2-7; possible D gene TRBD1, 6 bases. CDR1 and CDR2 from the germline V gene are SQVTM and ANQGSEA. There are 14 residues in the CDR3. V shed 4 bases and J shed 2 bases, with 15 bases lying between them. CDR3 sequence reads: CSVVIGTRTYEQYF. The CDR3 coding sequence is TGCAGCGTTGTCATAGGGACACGTACCTACGAGCAGTACTTC.

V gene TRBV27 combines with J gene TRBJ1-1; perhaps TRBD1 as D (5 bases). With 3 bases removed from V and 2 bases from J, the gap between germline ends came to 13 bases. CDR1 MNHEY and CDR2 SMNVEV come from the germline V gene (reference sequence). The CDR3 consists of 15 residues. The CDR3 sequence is CASSLGGGANTEAFF. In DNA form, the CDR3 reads TGTGCCAGCAGTTTGGGTGGAGGGGCAAACACTGAAGCTTTCTTT.

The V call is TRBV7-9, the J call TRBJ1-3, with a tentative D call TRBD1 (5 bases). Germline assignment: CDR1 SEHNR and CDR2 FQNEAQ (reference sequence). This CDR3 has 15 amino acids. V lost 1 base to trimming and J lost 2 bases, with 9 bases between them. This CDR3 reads CASSLGQMTGNTIYF. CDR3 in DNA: TGTGCCAGCAGCTTAGGACAGATGACTGGAAACACCATATATTTT.

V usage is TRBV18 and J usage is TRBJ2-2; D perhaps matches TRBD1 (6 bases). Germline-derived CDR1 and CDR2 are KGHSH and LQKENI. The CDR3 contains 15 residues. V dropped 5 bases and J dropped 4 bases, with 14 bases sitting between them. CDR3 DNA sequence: TGTGCCAGCTCAGAACAGCAGGGGTTCACCGGGGAGCTGTTTTTT. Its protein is CASSEQQGFTGELFF.

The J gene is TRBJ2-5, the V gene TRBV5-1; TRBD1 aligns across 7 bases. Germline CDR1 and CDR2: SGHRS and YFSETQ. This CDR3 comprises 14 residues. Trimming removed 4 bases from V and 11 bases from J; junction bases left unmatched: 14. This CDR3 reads CASSLTGLDGEQYF. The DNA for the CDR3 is TGCGCCAGCAGCCTGACAGGGCTCGACGGAGAGCAGTACTTC.

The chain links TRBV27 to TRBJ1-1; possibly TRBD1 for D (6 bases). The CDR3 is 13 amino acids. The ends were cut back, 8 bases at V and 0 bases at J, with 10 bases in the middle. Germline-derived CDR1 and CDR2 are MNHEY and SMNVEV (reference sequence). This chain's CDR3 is CASRGHMNTEAFF. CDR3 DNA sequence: TGTGCCAGCCGGGGACACATGAACACTGAAGCTTTCTTT.

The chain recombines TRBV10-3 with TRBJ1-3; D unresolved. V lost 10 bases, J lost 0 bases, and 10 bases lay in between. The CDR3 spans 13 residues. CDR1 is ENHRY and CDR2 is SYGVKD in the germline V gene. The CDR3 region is CATSRTSGNTIYF. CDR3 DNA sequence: TGTGCCACGAGCCGCACCTCTGGAAACACCATATATTTT.

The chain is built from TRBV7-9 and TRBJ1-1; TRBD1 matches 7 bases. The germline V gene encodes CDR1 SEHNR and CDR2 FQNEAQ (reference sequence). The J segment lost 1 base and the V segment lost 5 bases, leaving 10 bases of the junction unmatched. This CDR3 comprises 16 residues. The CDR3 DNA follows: TGTGCCAGCAGCCCCGACCGGGGACAGTCGAACACTGAAGCTTTCTTT. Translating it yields CASSPDRGQSNTEAFF.

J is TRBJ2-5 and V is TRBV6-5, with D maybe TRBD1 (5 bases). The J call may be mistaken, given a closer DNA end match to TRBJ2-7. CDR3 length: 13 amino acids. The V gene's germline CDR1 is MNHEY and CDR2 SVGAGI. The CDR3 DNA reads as TGTGCCACAAGCCTCGTAGGGGACTACGAGCAGTACTTC. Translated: CATSLVGDYEQYF.

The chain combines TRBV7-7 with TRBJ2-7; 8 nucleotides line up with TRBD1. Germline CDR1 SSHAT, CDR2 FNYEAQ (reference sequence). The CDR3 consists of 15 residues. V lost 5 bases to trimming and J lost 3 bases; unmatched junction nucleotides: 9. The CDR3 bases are TGTGCCAGCAGCCTACAGACAGGGGCGGACTACGAGCAGTACTTC. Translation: CASSLQTGADYEQYF. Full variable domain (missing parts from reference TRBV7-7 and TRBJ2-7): GAGVSQSPRYKVTKRGQDVTLRCDPISSHATLYWYQQALGQGPEFLTYFNYEAQPDKSGLPSDRFSAERPEGSISTLTIQRTEQRDSAMYRCASSLQTGADYEQYFGPGTRLTVT.

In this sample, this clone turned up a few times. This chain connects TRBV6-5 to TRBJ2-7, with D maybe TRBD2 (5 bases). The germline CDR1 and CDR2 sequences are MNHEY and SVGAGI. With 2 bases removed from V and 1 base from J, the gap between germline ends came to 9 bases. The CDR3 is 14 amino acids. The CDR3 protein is CASSYDPGSYEQYF. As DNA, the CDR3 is TGTGCCAGCAGTTACGATCCGGGGTCCTACGAGCAGTACTTC.

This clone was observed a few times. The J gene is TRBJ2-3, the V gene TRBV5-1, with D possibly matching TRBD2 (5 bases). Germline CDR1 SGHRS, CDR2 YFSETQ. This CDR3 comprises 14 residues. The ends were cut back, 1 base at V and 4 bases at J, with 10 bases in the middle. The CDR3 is CASSLTSWADTQYF. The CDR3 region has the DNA TGCGCCAGCAGCTTGACTAGTTGGGCAGATACGCAGTATTTT. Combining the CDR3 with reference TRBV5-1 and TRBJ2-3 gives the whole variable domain KAGVTQTPRYLIKTRGQQVTLSCSPISGHRSVSWYQQTPGQGLQFLFEYFSETQRNKGNFPGRFSGRQFSNSRSEMNVSTLELGDSALYLCASSLTSWADTQYFGPGTRLTVL.

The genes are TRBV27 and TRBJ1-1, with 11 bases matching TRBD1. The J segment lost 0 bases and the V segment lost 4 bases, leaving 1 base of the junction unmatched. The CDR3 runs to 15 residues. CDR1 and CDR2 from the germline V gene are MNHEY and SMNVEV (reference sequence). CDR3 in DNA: TGTGCCAGCAGTTGGACAGGGGGCCTGAACACTGAAGCTTTCTTT. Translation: CASSWTGGLNTEAFF.

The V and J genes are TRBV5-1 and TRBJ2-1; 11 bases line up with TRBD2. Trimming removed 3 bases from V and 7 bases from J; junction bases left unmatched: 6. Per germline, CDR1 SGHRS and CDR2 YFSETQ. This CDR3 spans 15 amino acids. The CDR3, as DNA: TGCGCCAGCAGCTATAGCGGGGGGGCCGGGAATGAGCAGTTCTTC. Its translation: CASSYSGGAGNEQFF.

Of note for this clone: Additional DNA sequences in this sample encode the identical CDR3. In DNA form, the CDR3 reads TGCGCCAGCTCACTCGGACAGGGTGGGGACGAGCAGTACTTC. Its translation is CASSLGQGGDEQYF. The chain recombines TRBV5-1 with TRBJ2-7, with 8 nucleotides matching TRBD1. CDR3 length: 14 residues. Looked up from germline, CDR1 is SGHRS and CDR2 is YFSETQ. The V and J ends lost 7 bases and 5 bases, in that order; junction bases with no gene match: 11.

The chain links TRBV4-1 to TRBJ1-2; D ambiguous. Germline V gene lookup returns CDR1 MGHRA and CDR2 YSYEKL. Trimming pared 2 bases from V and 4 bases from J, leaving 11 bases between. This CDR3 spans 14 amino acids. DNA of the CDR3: TGCGCCAGCAGCCAATCACCGGGGATCTATGGCTACACCTTC. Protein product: CASSQSPGIYGYTF.

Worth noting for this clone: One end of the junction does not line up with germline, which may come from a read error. CDR3: CATSLGAPLNTEAFF. The CDR3 DNA follows: TGTGCCACCTCCTTAGGGGCCCCTTTGAACACTGAAGCTTTCTTT. The chain joins TRBV5-1 to TRBJ1-1, with D possibly TRBD1 on 5 matching bases. In germline, CDR1 is SGHRS, CDR2 YFSETQ. The CDR3 has 15 residues.

CDR3 in amino acids: CASSPRQGTLYEQYF. The CDR3 DNA sequence: TGTGCCAGCAGTCCGAGACAGGGAACCCTCTACGAGCAGTACTTC. The J gene is TRBJ2-7, the V gene TRBV6-6; 7 positions match TRBD1. CDR3 length equals 15 residues. CDR1 is MNHNY, CDR2 SVGAGI, per germline (reference sequence). Germline trimming cut 5 bases from V and 3 bases from J; bases unmatched to any gene: 10.

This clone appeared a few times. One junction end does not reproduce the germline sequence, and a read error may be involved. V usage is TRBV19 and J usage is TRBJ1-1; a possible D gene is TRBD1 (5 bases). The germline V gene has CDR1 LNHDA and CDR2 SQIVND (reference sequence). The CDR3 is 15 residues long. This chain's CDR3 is CASTPTGVMKTEAFF. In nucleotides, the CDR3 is TGTGCCAGTACTCCGACGGGGGTAATGAAGACTGAAGCTTTCTTT.

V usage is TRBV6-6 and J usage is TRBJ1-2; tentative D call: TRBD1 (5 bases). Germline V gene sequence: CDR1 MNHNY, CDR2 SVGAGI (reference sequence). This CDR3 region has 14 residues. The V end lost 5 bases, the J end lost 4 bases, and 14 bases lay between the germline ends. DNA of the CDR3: TGTGCCAGCAGTCCTCCTCCGGGGGTCTATGGCTACACCTTC. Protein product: CASSPPPGVYGYTF.

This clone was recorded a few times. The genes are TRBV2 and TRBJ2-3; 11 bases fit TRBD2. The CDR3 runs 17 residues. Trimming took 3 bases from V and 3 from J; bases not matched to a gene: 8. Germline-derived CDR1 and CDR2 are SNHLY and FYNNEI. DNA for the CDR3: TGTGCCAGCAGTGAGCAGATAGCGGGAGGGTTTACAGATACGCAGTATTTT. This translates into CASSEQIAGGFTDTQYF.

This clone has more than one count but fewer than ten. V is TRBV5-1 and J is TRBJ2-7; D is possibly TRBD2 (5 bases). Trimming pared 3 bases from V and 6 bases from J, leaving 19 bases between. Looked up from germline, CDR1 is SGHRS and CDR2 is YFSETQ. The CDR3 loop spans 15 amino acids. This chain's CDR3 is CASSSLERTASEQYF. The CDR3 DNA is TGCGCCAGCAGCTCCCTTGAGCGGACCGCCTCCGAGCAGTACTTC.